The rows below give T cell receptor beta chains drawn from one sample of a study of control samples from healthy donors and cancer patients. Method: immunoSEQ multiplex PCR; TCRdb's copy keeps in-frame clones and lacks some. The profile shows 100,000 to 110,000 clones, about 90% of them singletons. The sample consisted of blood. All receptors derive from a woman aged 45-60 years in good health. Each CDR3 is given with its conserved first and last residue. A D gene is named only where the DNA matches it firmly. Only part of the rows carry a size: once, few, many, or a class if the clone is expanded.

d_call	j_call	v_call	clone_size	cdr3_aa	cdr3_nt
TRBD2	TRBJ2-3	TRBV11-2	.	CASSLDTRRSGDTDTQYF	TGTGCCAGCAGCTTAGACACCCGCCGCAGCGGGGACACAGATACGCAGTATTTT
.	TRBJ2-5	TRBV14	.	CASSQVSAVQETQYF	TGTGCCAGCAGCCAAGTTTCGGCAGTCCAAGAGACCCAGTACTTC
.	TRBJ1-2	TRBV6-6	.	CASSYARDYGYTF	TGTGCCAGCAGTTACGCCAGAGACTATGGCTACACCTTC
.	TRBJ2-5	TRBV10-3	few	CAISGPGWAQYF	TGTGCCATCAGTGGGCCGGGGTGGGCCCAGTACTTC
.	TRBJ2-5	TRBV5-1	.	CASRPGVGETQYF	TGCGCCAGCCGACCAGGGGTTGGCGAGACCCAGTACTTC
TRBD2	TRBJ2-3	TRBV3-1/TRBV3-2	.	CASSPSRRGGRATQYF	TGTGCCAGCAGCCCCTCACGGCGGGGGGGAAGGGCTACGCAGTATTTT
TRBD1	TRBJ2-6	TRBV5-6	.	CASSLGQGAFGANVLTF	TGTGCCAGCAGCTTGGGGCAGGGGGCATTCGGGGCCAACGTCCTGACTTTC
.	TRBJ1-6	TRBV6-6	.	CASSRSVQRGDSPLHF	TGTGCCAGCAGTCGAAGCGTCCAGCGGGGGGATTCACCCCTCCACTTT
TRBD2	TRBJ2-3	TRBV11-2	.	CASSLVRRSGGIDTQYF	TGTGCCAGCAGCTTAGTTAGAAGAAGCGGGGGGATAGATACGCAGTATTTT
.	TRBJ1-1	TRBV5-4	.	CASSFQLGRNTEAFF	TGTGCCAGCAGCTTTCAGTTGGGCAGGAACACTGAAGCTTTCTTT
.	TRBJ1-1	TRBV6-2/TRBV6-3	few	CASRPDGITEAFF	TGTGCCAGCAGACCTGACGGCATCACTGAAGCTTTCTTT
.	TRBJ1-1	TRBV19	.	CASRRLGQSNTEAFF	TGTGCCAGTAGGCGCCTGGGACAATCGAACACTGAAGCTTTCTTT
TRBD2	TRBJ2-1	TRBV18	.	CASSHGLLAGGSWEQFF	TGTGCCAGCTCGCATGGGCTTCTAGCGGGAGGTAGCTGGGAGCAGTTCTTC
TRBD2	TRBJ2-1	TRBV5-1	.	CASSYQGLAGVYNEQFF	TGCGCCAGCAGCTACCAGGGACTAGCGGGGGTCTACAATGAGCAGTTCTTC
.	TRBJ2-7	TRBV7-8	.	CASSLDLGEQYF	TGTGCCAGCAGCTTAGATCTGGGGGAGCAGTACTTC
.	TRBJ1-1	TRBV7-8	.	CASSPDILNTEAFF	TGTGCCAGCAGTCCCGACATCCTGAACACTGAAGCTTTCTTT
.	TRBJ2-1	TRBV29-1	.	CSAGDRHEQFF	TGCAGCGCCGGGGACCGGCATGAGCAGTTCTTC
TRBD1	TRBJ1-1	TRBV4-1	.	CASSHSGTGGALSTEAFF	TGCGCCAGCAGCCACTCCGGGACAGGGGGCGCCTTGTCCACTGAAGCTTTCTTT
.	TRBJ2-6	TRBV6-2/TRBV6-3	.	CASSYQGRGTGANVLTF	TGTGCCAGCAGTTACCAAGGGCGGGGAACTGGGGCCAACGTCCTGACTTTC
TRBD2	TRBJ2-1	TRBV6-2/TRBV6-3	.	CASSRTSGRADEQFF	TGTGCCAGCAGCCGGACTAGCGGGAGGGCTGACGAGCAGTTCTTC
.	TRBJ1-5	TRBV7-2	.	CASSLGRPNQPQHF	TGTGCCAGCAGCTTAGGACGCCCCAATCAGCCCCAGCATTTT
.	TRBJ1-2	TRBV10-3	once	CAISEQGPYGYTF	TGTGCCATCAGTGAACAGGGCCCCTATGGCTACACCTTC
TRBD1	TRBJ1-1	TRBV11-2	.	CASSLVMGQPNTEAFF	TGTGCCAGCAGCTTAGTAATGGGACAGCCGAACACTGAAGCTTTCTTT
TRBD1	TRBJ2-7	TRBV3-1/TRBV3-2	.	CASSQDRPRGWTQDRGYEQYF	TGTGCCAGCAGCCAAGATCGGCCGCGGGGCTGGACCCAGGACAGGGGGTACGAGCAGTACTTC
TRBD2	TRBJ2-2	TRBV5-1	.	CASSLMKRGGLETGELFF	TGCGCCAGCAGCTTGATGAAGCGGGGGGGCCTAGAGACCGGGGAGCTGTTTTTT
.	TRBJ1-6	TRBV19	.	CASSTGAHYNSPLHF	TGTGCCAGTAGTACAGGGGCGCACTATAATTCACCCCTCCACTTT
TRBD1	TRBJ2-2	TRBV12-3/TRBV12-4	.	CASSRDRAGIIF	TGTGCCAGCAGTAGGGACAGGGCAGGCATAATTTTT
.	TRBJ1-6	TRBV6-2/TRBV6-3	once	CASSWTAVNSPLHF	TGTGCCAGCAGTTGGACAGCCGTTAATTCACCCCTCCACTTT
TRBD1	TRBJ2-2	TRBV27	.	CASRTGENTGELFF	TGTGCCAGCAGGACAGGGGAGAACACCGGGGAGCTGTTTTTT
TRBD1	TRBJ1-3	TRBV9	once	CASDRGTSSGNTIYF	TGTGCCAGCGACAGGGGGACAAGCTCTGGAAACACCATATATTTT
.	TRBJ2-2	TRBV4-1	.	CASSQVGDQPGELFF	TGCGCCAGCAGCCAAGTTGGAGATCAACCAGGGGAGCTGTTTTTT
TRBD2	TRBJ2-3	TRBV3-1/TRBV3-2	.	CASTIAGGPLEDTQYF	TGTGCCAGCACCATAGCGGGAGGGCCCCTGGAAGATACGCAGTATTTT
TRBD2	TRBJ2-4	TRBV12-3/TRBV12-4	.	CASSLARGGPGLF	TGTGCCAGCAGTTTAGCCCGGGGGGGCCCGGGGCTCTTC
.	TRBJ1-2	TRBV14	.	CASSQVVLGGYTF	TGTGCCAGCAGCCAAGTGGTCCTGGGAGGCTACACCTTC
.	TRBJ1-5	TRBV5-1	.	CASSLVGGNQPQHF	TGCGCCAGCAGCTTGGTAGGGGGTAATCAGCCCCAGCATTTT
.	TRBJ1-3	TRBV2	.	CASSPSSSGNTIYF	TGTGCCAGCAGTCCATCGTCCTCTGGAAACACCATATATTTT
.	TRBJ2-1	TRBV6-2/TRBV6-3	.	CASSDSGRDEQFF	TGTGCCAGCAGTGACTCCGGTCGGGATGAGCAGTTCTTC
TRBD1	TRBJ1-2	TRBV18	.	CASSLQGDYGYTF	TGTGCCAGCTCACTCCAGGGGGACTATGGCTACACCTTC
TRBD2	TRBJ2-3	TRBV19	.	CASENNPLARTSVSTDTQYF	TGTGCCAGTGAGAATAACCCTCTGGCTCGGACTAGCGTTAGCACAGATACGCAGTATTTT
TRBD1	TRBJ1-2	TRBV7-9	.	CASSSGTGFGYGYTF	TGTGCCAGCAGCTCCGGGACAGGATTCGGCTATGGCTACACCTTC
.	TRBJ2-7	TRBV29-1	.	CSVGDGFYEQYF	TGCAGCGTTGGCGACGGGTTCTACGAGCAGTACTTC
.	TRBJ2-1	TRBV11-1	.	CASSLGDHASEQFF	TGTGCCAGCAGCTTAGGGGACCACGCCAGTGAGCAGTTCTTC
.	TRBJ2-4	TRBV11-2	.	CASSPRTQSAKNIQYF	TGTGCCAGCAGTCCAAGGACTCAAAGTGCCAAAAACATTCAGTACTTC
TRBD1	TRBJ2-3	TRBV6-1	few	CASSGRDSVTTDTQYF	TGTGCCAGCAGTGGAAGGGACAGCGTTACCACAGATACGCAGTATTTT
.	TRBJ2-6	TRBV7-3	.	CASSYEPGANVLTF	TGTGCCAGCAGCTACGAGCCTGGGGCCAACGTCCTGACTTTC
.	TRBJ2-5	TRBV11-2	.	CASTLEGGGETQYF	TGTGCCAGCACTTTAGAGGGAGGGGGGGAGACCCAGTACTTC
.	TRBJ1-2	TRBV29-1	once	CSVGAGNYGYTF	TGCAGCGTTGGGGCGGGAAACTATGGCTACACCTTC
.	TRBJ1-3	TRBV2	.	CASKNADIFSGNTIYF	TGTGCCAGCAAAAACGCAGATATCTTCTCTGGAAACACCATATATTTT